The clone carrying this T cell receptor (beta chain) was detected only once. The V end lost 3 bases, the J end lost 9 bases, and 21 bases lay between the germline ends. Germline CDR1 is SQVTM and CDR2 is ANQGSEA. This CDR3 has 15 residues. The data derive from a study of control samples from healthy donors and cancer patients. Assay used: immunoSEQ multiplex PCR; TCRdb lists only in-frame clones, some missing. Of just over 15,000 clones listed, 85% to 90% are singletons. Sequences were obtained from PBMCs. This sequence originates from a woman in her 70s with colorectal cancer. This rearrangement joins TRBV29-1 to TRBJ2-1; possible D gene TRBD1, 8 bases. The DNA of the CDR3 is TGCAGCGTTGAGGGGGGGGACAGGCCTTATGGTGAGCAGTTCTTC. Translated: CSVEGGDRPYGEQFF.